This paragraph covers one T cell receptor beta chain sequence. Its cognate antigen has yet to be identified. Base qualities are not provided; no much larger clone lies one nucleotide away. The immunoSEQ Assay, a bias-controlled multiplex PCR, was used to amplify TCRbeta CDR3 regions from genomic DNA. Regarding the original processing steps: The number of nucleated cells in each sample was estimated by amplification of reference gene primers within the assay. Sequence reads were collapsed and filtered to measure the absolute abundance of every unique TCRbeta CDR3 rearrangement. For each sample, productive Simpson clonality was calculated as the square root of Simpson's diversity index across productive rearrangements. In TCRdb, the immuneACCESS table is reduced to in-frame sequences with V and J assigned. These tables do not hold every clone; where another copy was compared, an unresolved V gene accounts for under half, and the others remain unexplained. The DNA was the basis for D and trimming; V, J and clone size are from that table. The sample includes around 42,000 clones, with under 85% observed a single time. Approximately 40% of the sample is taken by the ten largest.

The source of the sample is a study of blood T cell repertoires in COVID-19 (dated by TCRdb to 2018 to 2021). With regard to the full study: Samples covering the acute and convalescent phases of COVID-19 were provided by collaborators in the United States, Italy and Spain. A freely available public database, intended as a resource for researchers studying the immune response to SARS-CoV-2, is where the repertoires were released. Samples came from the ongoing ImmuneRACE study (first 160 participants) plus 1,254 subjects from 6 global collaborators. The dataset comprised deeply sampled blood TCRbeta repertoires from subjects exposed to, actively infected with, or recovered from COVID-19. Where available, HLA class I and class II types were taken from metadata supplied by the sample provider and were not determined by assay-based typing. Sample metadata almost always included a de-identified subject ID, COVID-19 status, age in years and sex. The prospective study material was composed of cDNA or gDNA derived from T cells, B-cell-depleted T cells, or PBMCs.

What the research found in general, with its limitations: The amount of clinical and demographic metadata varied by source and participant and was provided uncurated.

The collaborating institutions used their own protocols to collect whole blood in K2EDTA tubes. For TCRbeta analysis, collaborators shipped samples as frozen whole blood, isolated PBMCs, or DNA extracted from either of those sample types. The CDR3, from cysteine to phenylalanine, totals 13 residues. Kept here is only the CDR3 DNA, which spans 39 bases and is read in frame from base 1. At the junction V is shortened by 7 bases and J by 6 bases; bases outside the gene matches: 3. CDR1 and CDR2 are drawn from the germline V gene: MGHDK, SYGVNS. The chain joins TRBV25-1 to TRBJ1-4, with 9 junctional bases fitting TRBD1. Sequenced material: peripheral blood. This clonotype originated in a woman older than 75 with acute or convalescent COVID-19. The encoded CDR3 is CASKGQGYEKLFF. In nucleotides, the sequence is TGTGCCAGCAAGGGACAGGGATATGAAAAACTGTTTTTT.